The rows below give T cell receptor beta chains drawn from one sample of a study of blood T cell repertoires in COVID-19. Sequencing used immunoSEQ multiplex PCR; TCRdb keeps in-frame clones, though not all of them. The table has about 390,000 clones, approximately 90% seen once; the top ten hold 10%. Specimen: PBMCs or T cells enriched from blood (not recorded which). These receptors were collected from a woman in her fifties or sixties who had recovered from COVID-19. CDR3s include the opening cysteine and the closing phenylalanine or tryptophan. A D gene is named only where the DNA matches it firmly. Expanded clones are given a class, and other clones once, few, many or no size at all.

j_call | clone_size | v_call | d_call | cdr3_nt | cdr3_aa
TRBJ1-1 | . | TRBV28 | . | TGTGCCAGCAGCATACAGAACACTGAAGCTTTCTTT | CASSIQNTEAFF
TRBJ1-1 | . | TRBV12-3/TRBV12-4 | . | TGTGCCAGCAGTTTCTCGAACACTGAAGCTTTCTTT | CASSFSNTEAFF
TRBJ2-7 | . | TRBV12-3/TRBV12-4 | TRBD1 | TGTGCCAGCAGTCCAGGGGGCCACGAGCAGTACTTC | CASSPGGHEQYF
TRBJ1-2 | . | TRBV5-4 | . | TGTGCCAGCAGCTTGGACAGAGGGTCCTATGGCTACACCTTC | CASSLDRGSYGYTF
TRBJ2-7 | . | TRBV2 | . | TGTGCCAGCAGTGATAGGGGTAATTACTACGAGCAGTACTTC | CASSDRGNYYEQYF
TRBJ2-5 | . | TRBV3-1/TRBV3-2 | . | TGTGCCAGCAGCCAAGATAACCCCGGGGAGACCCAGTACTTC | CASSQDNPGETQYF
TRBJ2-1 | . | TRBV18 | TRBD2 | TGTGCCAGCTCACAGAGCGGGGGGGACAATGAGCAGTTCTTC | CASSQSGGDNEQFF
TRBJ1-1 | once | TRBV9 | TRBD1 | TGTGCCAGCAGCCCCTCGACAGGGGGAAACACTGAAGCTTTCTTT | CASSPSTGGNTEAFF
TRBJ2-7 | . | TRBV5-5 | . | TGTGCCAGCAGCTTGAAGGTGGGGACTTCAACAACCTACGAGCAGTACTTC | CASSLKVGTSTTYEQYF
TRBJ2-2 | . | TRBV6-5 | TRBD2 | TGTGCCAGCAGTTATAGCGGGGGGGAAACCGGGGAGCTGTTTTTT | CASSYSGGETGELFF
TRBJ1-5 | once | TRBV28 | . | TGTGCCAGCAGGAACCGGGGGGTGGCCCAGCATTTT | CASRNRGVAQHF
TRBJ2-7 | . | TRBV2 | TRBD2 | TGTGCCAGCAGTGAACCCCGCCGGTGGACTAGCGGCTCCTACGAGCAGTACTTC | CASSEPRRWTSGSYEQYF
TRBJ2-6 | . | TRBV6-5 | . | TGTGCCAGCAGTCGAATGGTTGACAGGGCCAACGTCCTGACTTTC | CASSRMVDRANVLTF
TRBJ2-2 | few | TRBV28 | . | TGTGCCAGCAGCCTGGCGGGGTCTCGCACCGGGGAGCTGTTTTTT | CASSLAGSRTGELFF
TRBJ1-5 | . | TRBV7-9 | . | TGTGCCAGCAGTCTTGCGACTCGGTATAGCAATCAGCCCCAGCATTTT | CASSLATRYSNQPQHF
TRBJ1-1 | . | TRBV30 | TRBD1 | TGTGCCTGGAGGGTACCGGACAGGGTGAACACTGAAGCTTTCTTT | CAWRVPDRVNTEAFF
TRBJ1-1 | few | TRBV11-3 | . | TGTGCCAGCAGCTCGGGGACTGAAGCTTTCTTT | CASSSGTEAFF
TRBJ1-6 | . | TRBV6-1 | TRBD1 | TGTGCCAGCAGTGACGTCTCGACAGGGGCGCATAATTCACCCCTCCACTTT | CASSDVSTGAHNSPLHF
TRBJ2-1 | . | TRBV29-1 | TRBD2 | TGCAGTGGTAGCGGGGGCCCTGGGAATGAGCAGTTCTTC | CSGSGGPGNEQFF
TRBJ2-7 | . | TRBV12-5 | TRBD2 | TGTGCTAGTGGTTTAAGACTAGCGGGCCGCCCAGTCTACGAGCAGTACTTC | CASGLRLAGRPVYEQYF
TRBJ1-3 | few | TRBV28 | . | TGTGCCAGCAGTTTATCGACGGGTCGCTCTGGAAACACCATATATTTT | CASSLSTGRSGNTIYF
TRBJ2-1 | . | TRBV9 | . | TGTGCCAGCAGCGCAACGATCCAGGATGAGCAGTTCTTC | CASSATIQDEQFF
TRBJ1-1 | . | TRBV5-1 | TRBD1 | TGCGCCAGCAGCACCGAGACAGGGCGTAGGACTGAAGCTTTCTTT | CASSTETGRRTEAFF
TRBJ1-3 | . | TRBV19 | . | TGTGCCAGTCGAGAGCCCGGAAACACCATATATTTT | CASREPGNTIYF
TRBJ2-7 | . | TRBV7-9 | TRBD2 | TGTGCCAGCAGCTTGGGGAGGGCCTACGAGCAGTACTTC | CASSLGRAYEQYF
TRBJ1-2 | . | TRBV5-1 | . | TGCGCCAGCAGCTTGGGCCAGGTCCCAGGCTACACCTTC | CASSLGQVPGYTF
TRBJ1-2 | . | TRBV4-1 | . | TGCGCCAGCAGCCAAATCCAGGCAACATACTATGGCTACACCTTC | CASSQIQATYYGYTF
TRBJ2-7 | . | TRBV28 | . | TGTGCCAGCAGTAGGCAGGGAACCTACGAGCAGTACTTC | CASSRQGTYEQYF
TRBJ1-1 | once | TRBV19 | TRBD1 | TGTGCCAGTAGACAGGGGGGGAGGGACACTGAAGCTTTCTTT | CASRQGGRDTEAFF
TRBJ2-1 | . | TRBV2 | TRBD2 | TGTGCCAGCAGCACCAAAGTAGGGACTAGCGGGGGATACAATGAGCAGTTCTTC | CASSTKVGTSGGYNEQFF